This TCR beta chain was observed in a study of regulatory T cells in long-lasting Graves disease (dated by TCRdb to about 2021). Regarding the research as a whole: In the newly diagnosed Graves' disease group, patients had been taking antithyroid drugs for less than 3 months. This study used TCR sequencing and RNA sequencing of peripheral blood to compare persistent Graves' disease patients against newly diagnosed Graves' disease patients. The study was registered as a clinical trial and conducted in China. A total of about 33 samples were covered by TCR sequencing, comprising approximately 13 persistent and around 20 newly diagnosed Graves' disease patients. What the research found in general, with its limitations: Compared with newly diagnosed patients, persistent Graves' disease patients had lower TCR Shannon entropy and fewer highly expanded clones, which suggests clonal expansion. The study examined only peripheral blood because the primary lesion, thyroid tissue, could not be accessed. Only the TCR beta chain was sequenced and analyzed. TRBV28, TRBJ1-2 and TRBJ2-5 were preferentially used in persistent disease, while TRBV20-1 and TRBJ2-1 were favored in newly diagnosed disease. The authors noted that the small sample size was a limitation that may lower accuracy. More public clonotypes were shared among persistent patients (2,741) than among newly diagnosed patients (under 1,000).

Per the germline V gene, ENHRY is the CDR1 and SYGVKD is the CDR2. Trimming accounts for 2 bases at V and 8 bases at J, while the number of junction bases matched to no gene is 11. From its cysteine to its phenylalanine, the CDR3 spans 16 amino acids. The entry retains the CDR3 DNA only, 48 bases that are in frame from base 1. Library preparation was by multiplex PCR. The sequencing machine was an Illumina HiSeq 4000. CDR3 regions were amplified by Arm-PCR with iRepertoire HTBI primers to construct TCR beta libraries. Before sequencing, the PCR products underwent gel purification. The paper's processing steps were these. Across samples, 62 TRBV and 13 to 15 TRBJ segments were identified and used for gene usage analysis of CDR3 amino acid clonotypes. COPE and FqMerger were used to merge the filtered high-quality paired reads into contigs. Contigs were aligned with BLAST to IMGT TRBV, TRBD and TRBJ reference genes, and CDR3 was defined per IMGT. Highly expanded clones were defined as clonotypes with a frequency above 0.1%. Shannon entropy served as the measure of repertoire diversity, while the Gini coefficient captured V-J evenness. A clonotype was considered public if more than one individual shared it. TCRdb reanalyzed the raw reads on its own, using fastp at Q25 for trimming and MiXCR for clone calling, and kept in-frame beta chains. Identical CDR3 proteins give one entry, which carries the most common genes and DNA. What appears here as the V and J calls and clone size reflects TCRdb's work, not the paper's. This sample comprises under 450,000 distinct CDR3 sequences, 12% of them detected only once. The ten largest clones take up 15% to 20% of the sample.

This clonotype was observed many times. The specificity of this receptor is unknown. Base quality data are lacking; no much larger clone is found one base away. The time point label on this specimen signifies: newly diagnosed GD, antithyroid drugs for less than 3 months. For both TCR sequencing and RNA sequencing, RNA was extracted from PBMCs in TRIzol. The diagnosis of Graves' disease was made according to American Thyroid Association guidelines. Recruitment of patients was carried out at an endocrinology department in Xi'an, China. From each patient, 7.5 to 10 milliliters of peripheral blood was collected into an EDTA anticoagulant tube. Ficoll Paque Plus density gradient separation was used to isolate PBMCs, and no further T cell sorting was performed. RNA quality was checked with an Agilent 2100 Bioanalyzer and agarose gel, and concentration with a NanoDrop 2000. This same sample was also taken into another study, of T cells in Graves' hyperthyroidism and ophthalmopathy. Taken from the second paper: Stable Graves' hyperthyroidism was defined as no progression to ophthalmopathy during 18 months of follow-up. The hyperthyroidism patients were between 18 and 65 years old and newly diagnosed, with a disease duration of less than 2 months. Patients with uncontrolled infections, other autoimmune diseases, pregnancy or lactation were excluded. Diagnoses relied on clinical symptoms, serum thyroxine and TRAb, thyroid ultrasound and orbital computed tomography. For the first round of RT-PCR on the TCR CDR3, the HTBI primer set was used together with the Qiagen OneStep RT-PCR kit. Most expanded thyroid clonotypes (frequency above 0.001) were also detected in blood, suggesting blood repertoires may reflect thyroid immune responses. A 13 V-J signature model separated ophthalmopathy from stable hyperthyroidism, with about 88% sensitivity and roughly 82% specificity in cross-validation and 80%/75% in testing. In validation, the model predicted progression to ophthalmopathy a median of about 5.9 months before onset, with approximately 68% sensitivity and 72.22% specificity. To identify TCR V-J signatures that set the groups apart, the researchers used a discovery cohort of about a hundred patients, made up of under 50 with Graves' ophthalmopathy and some 60 with stable Graves' hyperthyroidism. Prospective prediction of ophthalmopathy was tested in an independent validation cohort consisting of 18 hyperthyroidism patients and approximately 16 patients who later progressed to ophthalmopathy. The roughly 91 discovery patients were randomly divided into training and test sets at a 7:3 ratio. In addition, the study compared T-cell repertoires in thyroid tissue and in blood from about 6 Graves' hyperthyroidism patients. Following sampling, methimazole starting at 30 mg daily was given to hyperthyroidism patients, and high-dose intravenous methylprednisolone was given to ophthalmopathy patients. Libraries were constructed in a second round of multiplex PCR, after which size selection and purification were carried out. Sequencing of the libraries was done on an Illumina HiSeq2000 using paired-end 100 bp reads. Raw data were processed with SOAPnuke, discarding reads with adapters, uncalled bases, mean Phred below 15, or no exact constant-primer or identifier match. COPE v1.2.5 was used to merge the high-quality paired reads, and each unique nucleotide sequence was defined as a clonotype. MiTCR v1.1 was used to align the clonotypes against IMGT TRBV, TRBD and TRBJ reference segments. Analysis was restricted to V-J combinations with a frequency above 0.0001, which covered about 99% of repertoires. The TCS score was defined as the ratio of F50 (clonal expansion) to E x V (chaos), calculated using BLOSUM62-based TCRdist between CDR3 peptides within each V-J. Welch's t-statistics and random forest reduced approximately 520 V-J features to roughly 13, which were used in a naive Bayes classifier (R e1071). No statistical method was used to fix the sample size in advance, and group allocation was not hidden from the investigators. The paper reports TCR Vbeta CDR3 sequencing of about 140 peripheral blood samples: 43 ophthalmopathy, under 80 hyperthyroidism and approximately 17 progressor patients.

The sample in question was peripheral blood mononuclear cells (PBMCs), obtained at new diagnosis, from a patient treated with antithyroid drugs. The receptor chain draws on TRBV10-3 and TRBJ2-1; TRBD2 agrees with 8 junctional bases. This TCR was recovered from a woman in her late teens or twenties with Graves disease. Donor details come from another sample of the same person, matched by shared clones. The CDR3 corresponds to CAISEILAGGGDEQFF. The nucleotides read TGTGCCATCAGTGAGATTTTGGCGGGAGGAGGCGATGAGCAGTTCTTC.